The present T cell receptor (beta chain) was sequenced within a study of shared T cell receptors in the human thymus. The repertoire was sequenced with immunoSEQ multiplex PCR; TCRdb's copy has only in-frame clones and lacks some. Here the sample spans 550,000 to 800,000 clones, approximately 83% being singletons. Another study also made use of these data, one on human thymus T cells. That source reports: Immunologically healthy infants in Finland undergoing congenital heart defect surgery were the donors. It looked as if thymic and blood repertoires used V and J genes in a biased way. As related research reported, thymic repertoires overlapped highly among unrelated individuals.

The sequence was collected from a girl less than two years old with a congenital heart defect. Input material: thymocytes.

The CDR3 DNA reads TGTGCCAGCAGTCCCCGTGGGCCCCCCTACAATGAGCAGTTCTTC. Its protein product is CASSPRGPPYNEQFF. The rearrangement joins TRBV27 to TRBJ2-1; no firm D call. The CDR3 runs 15 residues. The V gene's germline CDR1 is MNHEY and CDR2 SMNVEV (reference sequence). V gave up 5 bases and J gave up 2 bases, with 13 bases separating them.